This T cell receptor (beta chain) was observed in a study of T cell clonality in common variable immunodeficiency. TCRdb keeps only in-frame clones here, not all; method: immunoSEQ multiplex PCR. This sample carries approximately 40,000 clones and no singletons, and roughly a tenth goes to the top ten. Trimming removed 5 bases from V and 2 bases from J; junction bases left unmatched: 7. The CDR3 spans 15 residues. Germline V gene sequence: CDR1 SGHAT, CDR2 FQNNGV. This clone was observed many times. The read halts 3 residues ahead of the CDR3 end, with the missing end drawn from the germline J gene. Sequencing input: peripheral blood mononuclear cells. This chain joins TRBV11-2 and TRBJ2-3, with TRBD2 identical over 7 bases. This receptor was taken from a person aged 18 to 75 in good health. The CDR3 is CASSPLLALTDTQYF. CDR3 DNA, as far as it was read: TGTGCCAGCAGCCCCCTACTAGCGCTCACAGATACG.